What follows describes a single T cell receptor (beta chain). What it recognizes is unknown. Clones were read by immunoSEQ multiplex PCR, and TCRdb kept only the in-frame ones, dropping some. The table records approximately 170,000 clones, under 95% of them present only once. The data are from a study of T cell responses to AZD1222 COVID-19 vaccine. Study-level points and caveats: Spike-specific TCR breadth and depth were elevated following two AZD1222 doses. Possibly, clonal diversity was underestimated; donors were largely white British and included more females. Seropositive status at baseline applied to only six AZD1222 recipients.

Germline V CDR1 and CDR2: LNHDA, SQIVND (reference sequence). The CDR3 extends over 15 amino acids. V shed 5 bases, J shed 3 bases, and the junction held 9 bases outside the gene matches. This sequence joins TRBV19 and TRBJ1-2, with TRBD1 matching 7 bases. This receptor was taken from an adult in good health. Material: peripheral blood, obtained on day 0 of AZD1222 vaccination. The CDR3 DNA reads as TGTGCCAGTAGTTCCCCGGGGACAGCACACTATGGCTACACCTTC. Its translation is CASSSPGTAHYGYTF.